The clone carrying this T cell receptor (beta chain) was detected ten times or more. This sample was taken from a study of identical twins. This CDR3 spans 14 amino acids. Per the germline V gene, CDR1 is SGHVS and CDR2 is FQNEAQ. Trimming took off 0 bases at V and 1 base at J, with 5 bases between the two ends. Each CDR3 protein is one row after TCRdb ran MiXCR on the 5' RACE reads. The data show around 550,000 distinct CDR3 sequences, with roughly 15% seen just once and 0.35% to 0.45% held by the top ten. These data are also associated with another study on yellow fever vaccine responses in identical twins.

The sample taken for sequencing was CD4+ T cells sorted from blood. The sequence derives from a woman aged 18-35 years in good health. The V gene is TRBV7-8, the J gene TRBJ2-3; D gene unclear. In nucleotides, the CDR3 is TGTGCCAGCAGCTTAGCCCAGGGCACAGATACGCAGTATTTT. Translation: CASSLAQGTDTQYF.